This entry concerns a single TCR beta chain. What it binds is not known. This PCR relied on a set of 60 Vbeta primers and 13 Jbeta primers. TCRdb's table, derived via immunoSEQ multiplex PCR, lists solely in-frame clones and lacks some. This sample lists more than 200,000 clones; its ten largest clones have roughly 0.89%. This record belongs to a study of cytomegalovirus exposure and HLA in healthy donors. Study in general: A prior study identified approximately 120 million unique TCR beta sequences from 180 million or so T cells. Study outcomes and limitations: The study carried out a later analysis of TCR beta sequences. It associated some 18,000 of them with specific HLA alleles at a false discovery rate of 0.05. In a later analysis, across HLA loci, associated TCR counts were highest for DRB1, lowest for HLA-C.

Trimming cost V 4 bases and J 1 base; bases outside gene matches: 9. CDR1 and CDR2 from the germline V gene are SGHRS and YFSETQ. This CDR3 has 17 amino acids. The chain employs TRBV5-1 and TRBJ2-2; the match to TRBD2 covers 8 bases. The sequence derives from a woman aged 30 to 39 in good health and CMV-seropositive. The material sequenced was PBMCs. CDR3 nucleotides: TGCGCCAGCAGCATACCGGGGCTAGCGGGGAACACCGGGGAGCTGTTTTTT. Protein sequence: CASSIPGLAGNTGELFF. The entire variable domain, with the rest obtained from reference TRBV5-1 and TRBJ2-2, is as follows: KAGVTQTPRYLIKTRGQQVTLSCSPISGHRSVSWYQQTPGQGLQFLFEYFSETQRNKGNFPGRFSGRQFSNSRSEMNVSTLELGDSALYLCASSIPGLAGNTGELFFGEGSRLTVL.